Below are 19 T cell receptor beta chains sequenced from a single sample in a study of beta chain features in type 1 diabetes. Expressed TCRB transcripts were sequenced after all isolated RNA was converted to cDNA. Generated by immunoSEQ multiplex PCR, the TCRdb table keeps only in-frame clones and is missing some. The sample has about 400,000 clones, over 9.5% seen once; the top ten hold 0.0095% to 0.011%. No antigen has been assigned to these receptors. Study results and limitations: Among patients with Type 1 diabetes, TCRB CDR3s were moderately but significantly shorter in every one of the four CD4+ subsets.

The sequencing sample was made of naive CD4+ T cells from blood. These receptors all stem from a young woman with type 1 diabetes.

The chain recombines TRBV5-4 with TRBJ2-7, with 7 positions matching TRBD1. CDR3 size: 14 residues. J was trimmed by 4 bases and V by 2 bases; bases with no gene match: 6. Germline V CDR1 and CDR2: SGHNT, YYREEE (reference sequence). The chain's CDR3 is CASSFQGGVYEQYF. The CDR3 DNA sequence: TGTGCCAGCAGCTTCCAAGGGGGCGTGTACGAGCAGTACTTC.

DNA of the CDR3: TGTGCCAGCAGTGTTACAGGGTTTTCGGAAAAACTGTTTTTT. It specifies CASSVTGFSEKLFF. V and J are TRBV2 and TRBJ1-4, with D tentatively TRBD1 (6 bases). The germline V and J ends were trimmed by 4 bases and 8 bases, with 14 bases remaining between them. This CDR3 has 14 residues. In germline, CDR1 is SNHLY, CDR2 FYNNEI.

The V and J genes are TRBV7-9 and TRBJ2-7, with 10 bases matching TRBD1. Germline CDR1 is SEHNR and CDR2 is FQNEAQ (reference sequence). The CDR3 is 12 amino acids. V shed 5 bases and J 5 bases; nucleotides not matched to a gene: 0. CDR3 DNA: TGTGCCAGCAGCGGACAGGGGGACGAGCAGTACTTC. This codes for CASSGQGDEQYF. The full variable domain, completed using reference TRBV7-9 and TRBJ2-7, is DTGVSQNPRHKITKRGQNVTFRCDPISEHNRLYWYRQTLGQGPEFLTYFQNEAQLEKSRLLSDRFSAERPKGSFSTLEIQRTEQGDSAMYLCASSGQGDEQYFGPGTRLTVT.

This clone was observed a few times. The sample carries other DNA sequences with the same CDR3. J is TRBJ2-2 and V is TRBV4-3, with D hard to call. The V gene's germline CDR1 is LGHNA and CDR2 YSLEER. CDR3 length: 14 residues. With 1 base removed from V and 0 bases from J, the gap between germline ends came to 3 bases. Here the CDR3 DNA reads TGCGCCAGCAGCCAAGCTGCGAACACCGGGGAGCTGTTTTTT. This translates into CASSQAANTGELFF.

The rearrangement uses TRBV30 and TRBJ2-7, with D possibly TRBD2 on 6 matching bases. CDR3 length equals 13 residues. V was clipped by 3 bases and J by 2 bases, with 11 bases between them. The germline gives CDR1 GTSNPN, CDR2 SVGIG (reference sequence). The CDR3 DNA sequence: TGTGCCTGGAGCGGGAGTTTGGCCTACGAGCAGTACTTC. Its translation: CAWSGSLAYEQYF. The whole variable domain, filled in from reference TRBV30 and TRBJ2-7, reads SQTIHQWPATLVQPVGSPLSLECTVEGTSNPNLYWYRQAAGRGLQLLFYSVGIGQISSEVPQNLSASRPQDRQFILSSKKLLLSDSGFYLCAWSGSLAYEQYFGPGTRLTVT.

The sample holds a few counts of this clone. This chain uses TRBV18 with TRBJ1-2; D gene ambiguous. The CDR3 is 15 residues long. CDR1 and CDR2 from the germline V gene are KGHSH and LQKENI. V was shortened by 3 bases and J by 8 bases, with 19 bases between the two germline ends. CDR3 DNA: TGTGCCAGCTCACCCGATCCAGCGGGCCCTCGGGGCTACACCTTC. Translating it yields CASSPDPAGPRGYTF.

This sequence joins TRBV14 and TRBJ1-2; D gene uncertain. Germline values: CDR1 SGHDN, CDR2 FVKESK. Deletions cut 3 bases from V and 6 bases from J, with 11 bases between. The CDR3 covers 13 residues. CDR3 coding DNA: TGTGCCAGCAGCCAGGGCCTGGGCCATGGCTACACCTTC. Translation: CASSQGLGHGYTF.

The chain is built from TRBV5-6 and TRBJ2-7, with TRBD2 matching over 8 bases. The CDR3 length is 15 residues. Germline CDR1 is SGHDT and CDR2 is YYEEEE. The V segment lost 0 bases and the J segment 0 bases; nucleotides outside the gene matches: 2. The DNA of the CDR3 is TGTGCCAGCAGCTTGGGAACTAGCGGCTCCTACGAGCAGTACTTC. Protein: CASSLGTSGSYEQYF.

This clone was observed a handful of times. The rearrangement links TRBV9 to TRBJ2-3; D unclear. Germline loops: CDR1 SGDLS, CDR2 YYNGEE. CDR3 length: 13 residues. The V end was cut by 0 bases, the J end by 7 bases, with 9 bases between. As DNA, the CDR3 is TGTGCCAGCAGCGTAGTAAGTAGCAATACGCAGTATTTT. It is translated as CASSVVSSNTQYF.

This clone appeared a few times. The genes are TRBV9 and TRBJ2-5, with TRBD2 matching over 10 bases. The CDR3 is made up of 15 amino acids. After removal of 2 bases from V and 1 base from J, the junction contained 2 bases not matched to a gene. In germline, CDR1 is SGDLS, CDR2 YYNGEE. In nucleotides, the CDR3 is TGTGCCAGCAGCGTGGGACTAGCGTTCCAAGAGACCCAGTACTTC. It is translated as CASSVGLAFQETQYF.

In this sample, this clone turned up a few times. The same CDR3 can be traced to other DNA sequences in this sample. V usage is TRBV25-1 and J usage is TRBJ2-5; 13 bases align to TRBD2. The germline gives CDR1 MGHDK, CDR2 SYGVNS. The CDR3 has 13 residues. J was trimmed by 5 bases and V by 6 bases; bases with no gene match: 0. The CDR3 nucleotides read TGTGCCAGCAGACTAGCGGGAGGGGAGACCCAGTACTTC. Translation: CASRLAGGETQYF.

The CDR3 region is CASSPSGQMNTEAFF. The CDR3 DNA is TGTGCCAGCAGTCCTAGTGGACAGATGAACACTGAAGCTTTCTTT. The V call is TRBV28, the J call TRBJ1-1, with D tentatively TRBD1 (6 bases). There are 15 residues in the CDR3. V was clipped by 5 bases and J by 0 bases, with 13 bases between them. Germline CDR1 reads MDHEN; CDR2 reads SYDVKM.

V and J are TRBV5-6 and TRBJ1-2; TRBD1 might be the D (6 bases). Trimming took off 0 bases at V and 4 bases at J, with 22 bases between the two ends. In germline, CDR1 is SGHDT, CDR2 YYEEEE. The CDR3 extends over 18 amino acids. The DNA of the CDR3 is TGTGCCAGCAGCTTGGGTTACCGAGGACCCAGGGGTAGCTATGGCTACACCTTC. Translated: CASSLGYRGPRGSYGYTF.

This clone was counted only a few times. In DNA form, the CDR3 reads TGTGCCATCAGTGAGGAGACAGGGTCGAATACGCAGTATTTT. Translated, it gives CAISEETGSNTQYF. The gene calls are TRBV10-3 and TRBJ2-3; 7 positions agree with TRBD1. Germline loops: CDR1 ENHRY, CDR2 SYGVKD. Trimming took 2 bases from V and 7 from J; bases not matched to a gene: 6. CDR3 length: 14 residues.

This clone has only a few counts. This chain connects TRBV10-3 to TRBJ2-3, with D perhaps matching TRBD1 (6 bases). Germline CDR1 ENHRY, CDR2 SYGVKD. The CDR3 is 16 amino acids. With 4 bases removed from V and 3 bases from J, the gap between germline ends came to 17 bases. The CDR3 nucleotides are TGTGCCATCAGTGCCTCCACAGGGATAGTAACAGATACGCAGTATTTT. Translation: CAISASTGIVTDTQYF.

The J gene is TRBJ1-1, the V gene TRBV4-1; possibly TRBD1 for D (6 bases). The V gene lost 4 bases and the J gene lost 9 bases, with 12 bases spanning the gap. The CDR3 has 12 amino acids. The germline V gene has CDR1 MGHRA and CDR2 YSYEKL. The CDR3 DNA follows: TGCGCCAGCAGCCGCGCGGGGGACAAAGCTTTCTTT. It translates to CASSRAGDKAFF.

This clone was observed a few times. The chain recombines TRBV5-1 with TRBJ2-1; TRBD1 matches 11 bases. CDR1 and CDR2 from the germline V gene are SGHRS and YFSETQ. CDR3 length equals 19 residues. V lost 2 bases and J lost 1; bases outside the gene matches: 11. The CDR3 bases are TGCGCCAGCAGCTTAGATTGGGACAGGGGGATAGTTTCCTACAATGAGCAGTTCTTC. Amino acids: CASSLDWDRGIVSYNEQFF.

This clone was seen more than once but under ten times. The V gene is TRBV30, the J gene TRBJ2-5; 15 bases map to TRBD2. Germline CDR1 and CDR2: GTSNPN and SVGIG (reference sequence). This CDR3 has 16 residues. The ends lost 2 bases at V and 3 bases at J; junction bases unmatched: 4. The CDR3 protein is CAWSPGLAGGEETQYF. As DNA, the CDR3 is TGTGCCTGGAGTCCCGGACTAGCGGGAGGGGAAGAGACCCAGTACTTC.

This clone has a handful of counts. V gene TRBV7-2 combines with J gene TRBJ1-1, with D maybe TRBD1 (5 bases). CDR1 is SGHTA, CDR2 FQGNSA, per germline. This CDR3 is 16 amino acids long. V shed 1 base and J shed 0 bases, with 12 bases lying between them. The CDR3 loop is CASSLVSGRMNTEAFF. The CDR3 nucleotides read TGTGCCAGCAGCTTAGTCTCAGGGCGCATGAACACTGAAGCTTTCTTT.